This T cell receptor beta chain stems from a study of PD-1 blockade in classical Hodgkin lymphoma. Every patient relapsed after autologous stem cell transplantation, and brentuximab vedotin exposure varied. Study-wide results and limits: It was among complete responders that baseline diversity resembled that of newly diagnosed patients.

TCRdb's table, derived via immunoSEQ multiplex PCR, lists solely in-frame clones and lacks some. The profile shows about 28,000 clones, about four fifths of them singletons. This clone was seen only once. Its antigen remains unidentified. The sample consisted of peripheral blood mononuclear cells (PBMCs), taken before the second cycle of nivolumab. This clonotype originated in a human donor with classical Hodgkin lymphoma.

CDR3 sequence (DNA): TGTGCCAGCAGCCCCCCCAGGGTGGGGGCCGCGGGCGAGCAGTACTTC. Its translation is CASSPPRVGAAGEQYF. The chain combines TRBV13 with TRBJ2-7; D might be TRBD1 (6 bases). Trimming removed 5 bases at V and 6 bases at J, with 23 bases between. The CDR3 sequence is 16 residues long. Germline CDR1 PRHDT, CDR2 FYEKMQ (reference sequence).